This passage covers 13 T cell receptor beta chains from one sample sequenced in a study of beta chain features in type 1 diabetes. Expressed TCRB transcripts were sequenced because the entire RNA isolate underwent reverse transcription. The method was immunoSEQ multiplex PCR; TCRdb's version includes in-frame clones alone and lacks a portion of them. The sample has 150,000 or so clones, 40% to 55% seen once. Sequencing was performed on Tregs from blood. Source of these receptors: a man between 18 and 35 years old in good health.

The J gene is TRBJ2-7, the V gene TRBV27; the D is unclear. V shed 4 bases and J shed 3 bases, with 16 bases lying between them. Germline assignment: CDR1 MNHEY and CDR2 SMNVEV (reference sequence). The CDR3 is made up of 15 amino acids. CDR3 region: CASSSPFGGFYEQYF. The CDR3 nucleotides are TGTGCCAGCAGTTCCCCTTTTGGCGGATTCTACGAGCAGTACTTC.

The chain has TRBV7-9 and TRBJ2-5; no reliable D call. Germline V lookup: CDR1 SEHNR, CDR2 FQNEAQ (reference sequence). The CDR3 length is 15 residues. The V gene lost 5 bases and the J gene lost 0 bases, with 13 bases spanning the gap. CDR3 sequence (DNA): TGTGCCAGCAGCAACTGGGCAGGAAACCAAGAGACCCAGTACTTC. Its protein product is CASSNWAGNQETQYF. Full variable domain (missing parts from reference TRBV7-9 and TRBJ2-5): DTGVSQNPRHKITKRGQNVTFRCDPISEHNRLYWYRQTLGQGPEFLTYFQNEAQLEKSRLLSDRFSAERPKGSFSTLEIQRTEQGDSAMYLCASSNWAGNQETQYFGPGTRLLVL.

The chain has TRBV29-1 and TRBJ1-1; 7 bases are a match to TRBD1. There are 14 residues in the CDR3. Unmatched junction bases numbered 8, after V lost 3 bases and J lost 4 bases. In germline, CDR1 is SQVTM, CDR2 ANQGSEA. CDR3 in amino acids: CSVDPTGVGTEAFF. Written as DNA, the CDR3 is TGCAGCGTTGACCCAACAGGGGTTGGCACTGAAGCTTTCTTT. The full variable domain, completed using reference TRBV29-1 and TRBJ1-1, is SAVISQKPSRDICQRGTSLTIQCQVDSQVTMMFWYRQQPGQSLTLIATANQGSEATYESGFVIDKFPISRPNLTFSTLTVSNMSPEDSSIYLCSVDPTGVGTEAFFGQGTRLTVV.

Here the CDR3 DNA reads TGTGCCAGCAGACGCCGGACTAGCGGGAGGGCCTTCGCAGATACGCAGTATTTT. Amino acid sequence: CASRRRTSGRAFADTQYF. The genes are TRBV2 and TRBJ2-3; 15 nucleotides align to TRBD2. V trimming: 6 bases; J trimming: 4 bases; junction bases outside the gene matches: 11. There are 18 residues in the CDR3. Per germline, CDR1 SNHLY and CDR2 FYNNEI.

V gene TRBV27 combines with J gene TRBJ1-6; maybe TRBD1 (6 bases). The CDR3 consists of 19 residues. Trimming left V 0 bases short and J 5 bases short, with 20 bases between. Germline assignment: CDR1 MNHEY and CDR2 SMNVEV (reference sequence). The DNA for the CDR3 is TGTGCCAGCAGTTTATCGCCAAACAACAGGGTGGGTAATAATTCACCCCTCCACTTT. Translating gives CASSLSPNNRVGNNSPLHF.

This clone was detected a few times. V is TRBV29-1 and J is TRBJ2-2; 7 nucleotides match TRBD1. CDR1 and CDR2 (germline): SQVTM, ANQGSEA. The CDR3 totals 15 residues. Germline trimming cut 5 bases from V and 6 bases from J; bases unmatched to any gene: 12. The CDR3 reads CSVRIGRGFSGELFF. The CDR3 DNA sequence: TGCAGCGTTCGGATCGGCAGGGGGTTTTCCGGGGAGCTGTTTTTT.

V and J are TRBV15 and TRBJ1-4; no firm D call. CDR1 and CDR2 from the germline V gene are LNHNV and YYDKDF (reference sequence). V shed 7 bases and J shed 8 bases, with 11 bases lying between them. This CDR3 region has 12 residues. The CDR3 spells CATIHAGEKLFF. The CDR3 nucleotides read TGTGCCACCATCCATGCAGGCGAAAAACTGTTTTTT. The full variable domain, rest sourced from reference TRBV15 and TRBJ1-4, is DAMVIQNPRYQVTQFGKPVTLSCSQTLNHNVMYWYQQKSSQAPKLLFHYYDKDFNNEADTPDNFQSRRPNTSFCFLDIRSPGLGDTAMYLCATIHAGEKLFFGSGTQLSVL.

V is TRBV7-9 and J is TRBJ2-7, with 10 nucleotides matching TRBD2. The CDR3 extends over 18 amino acids. V shed 7 bases and J 3 bases; nucleotides not matched to a gene: 18. Germline V lookup: CDR1 SEHNR, CDR2 FQNEAQ (reference sequence). The CDR3 DNA reads as TGTGCCAGCAACCCAGGGGCTAGCGGGAGTGATTCTGGCTACGAGCAGTACTTC. It translates to CASNPGASGSDSGYEQYF.

This chain links TRBV5-1 with TRBJ2-2; 12 bases line up with TRBD1. The CDR3 has 16 amino acids. The ends lost 3 bases at V and 9 bases at J; junction bases unmatched: 9. The V gene's germline CDR1 is SGHRS and CDR2 YFSETQ. The DNA for the CDR3 is TGCGCCAGCAGCTACCAAGGGACAGGGGGCGTCAGGGAGCTGTTTTTT. This gives the protein CASSYQGTGGVRELFF. The full variable domain, its missing parts supplied by reference TRBV5-1 and TRBJ2-2, is KAGVTQTPRYLIKTRGQQVTLSCSPISGHRSVSWYQQTPGQGLQFLFEYFSETQRNKGNFPGRFSGRQFSNSRSEMNVSTLELGDSALYLCASSYQGTGGVRELFFGEGSRLTVL.

A remark on this clone: The junction shows a germline mismatch at one end, possibly a read error. The same CDR3 can be traced to other DNA sequences in this sample. This chain uses TRBV5-4 with TRBJ2-1; TRBD1 matches at 8 bases. The CDR3 covers 14 residues. Germline lookup yields CDR1 SGHNT and CDR2 YYREEE (reference sequence). The CDR3 DNA is TGTGCCAGCAGCTTGTGGACAGGGCGGTATGAGCAATTCTTC. Its protein product is CASSLWTGRYEQFF.

Remarks on this clone: Compared with germline, one end of the junction differs, possibly owing to a read error. The CDR3 protein is CTSSFGSGANVLTF. The CDR3 DNA sequence: TGCACCAGCAGCTTCGGCTCTGGGGCCAACGTCCTGACTTTC. This chain links TRBV5-1 with TRBJ2-6; D uncertain. CDR1 SGHRS and CDR2 YFSETQ come from the germline V gene. The CDR3 runs to 14 residues.

The rearrangement links TRBV5-1 to TRBJ2-4, with 10 bases that match TRBD2. CDR3 size: 13 residues. CDR1 is SGHRS and CDR2 is YFSETQ in the germline V gene. J gave up 7 bases and V 4 bases, and 2 bases lay outside the gene matches. CDR3 nucleotide sequence: TGCGCCAGCAGCCAAGCGGGAGGGAACATTCAGTACTTC. Encoded protein: CASSQAGGNIQYF.

This rearrangement joins TRBV5-1 to TRBJ2-5; D perhaps matches TRBD1 (6 bases). V gave up 4 bases and J gave up 2 bases, with 15 bases separating them. From germline, CDR1 is SGHRS and CDR2 YFSETQ. The CDR3 runs to 15 residues. The CDR3 DNA is TGCGCCAGCAGCGGCACGACGGGGACACAAGAGACCCAGTACTTC. Translation: CASSGTTGTQETQYF.